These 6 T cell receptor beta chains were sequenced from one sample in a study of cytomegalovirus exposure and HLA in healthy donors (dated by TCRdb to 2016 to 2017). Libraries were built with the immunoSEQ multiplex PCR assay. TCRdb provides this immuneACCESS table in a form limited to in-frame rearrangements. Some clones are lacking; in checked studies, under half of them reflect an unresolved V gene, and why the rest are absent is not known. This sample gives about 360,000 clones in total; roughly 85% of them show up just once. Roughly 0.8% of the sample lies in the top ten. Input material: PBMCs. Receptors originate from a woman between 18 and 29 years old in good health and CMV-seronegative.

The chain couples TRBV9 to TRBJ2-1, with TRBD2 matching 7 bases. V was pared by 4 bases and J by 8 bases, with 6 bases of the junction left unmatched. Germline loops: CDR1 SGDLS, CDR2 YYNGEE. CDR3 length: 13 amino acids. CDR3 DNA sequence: TGTGCCAGCAGCCCCTCTGGGAGGGATGAGCAGTTCTTC. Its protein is CASSPSGRDEQFF.

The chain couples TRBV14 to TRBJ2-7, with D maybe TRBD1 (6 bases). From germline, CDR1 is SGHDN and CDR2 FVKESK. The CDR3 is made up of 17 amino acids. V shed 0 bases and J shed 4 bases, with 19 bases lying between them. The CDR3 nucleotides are TGTGCCAGCAGCCAAGATCGGGACATCCCCGGGATATACGAGCAGTACTTC. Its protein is CASSQDRDIPGIYEQYF.

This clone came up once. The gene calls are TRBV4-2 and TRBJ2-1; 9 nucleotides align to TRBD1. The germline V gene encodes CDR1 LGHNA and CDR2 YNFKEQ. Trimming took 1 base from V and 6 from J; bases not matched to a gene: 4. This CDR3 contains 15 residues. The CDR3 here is CASSQVGTGFNEQFF. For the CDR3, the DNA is TGTGCCAGCAGCCAAGTGGGGACAGGGTTCAATGAGCAGTTCTTC.

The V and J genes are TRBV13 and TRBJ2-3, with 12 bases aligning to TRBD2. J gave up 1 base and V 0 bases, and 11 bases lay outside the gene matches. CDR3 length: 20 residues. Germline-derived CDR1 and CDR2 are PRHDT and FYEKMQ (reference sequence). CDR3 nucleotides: TGTGCCAGCAGCTTAGGGAGCCGTCTAGCGGGAGGGCCTGGCACAGATACGCAGTATTTT. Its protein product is CASSLGSRLAGGPGTDTQYF. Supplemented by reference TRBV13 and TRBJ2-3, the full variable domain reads AAGVIQSPRHLIKEKRETATLKCYPIPRHDTVYWYQQGPGQDPQFLISFYEKMQSDKGSIPDRFSAQQFSDYHSELNMSSLELGDSALYFCASSLGSRLAGGPGTDTQYFGPGTRLTVL.

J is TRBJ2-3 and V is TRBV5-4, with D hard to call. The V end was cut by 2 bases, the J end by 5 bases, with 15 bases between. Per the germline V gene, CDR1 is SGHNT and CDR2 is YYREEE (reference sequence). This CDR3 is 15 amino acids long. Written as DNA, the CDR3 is TGTGCCAGCAGCTTATCCGCCTCCCTCGGAGATACGCAGTATTTT. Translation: CASSLSASLGDTQYF.

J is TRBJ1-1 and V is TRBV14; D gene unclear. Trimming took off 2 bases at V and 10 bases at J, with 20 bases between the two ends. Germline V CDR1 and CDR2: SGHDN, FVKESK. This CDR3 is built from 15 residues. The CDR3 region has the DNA TGTGCCAGCAGCCAACACTACTCGGAGGCTCTGGGAGCTTTCTTT. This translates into CASSQHYSEALGAFF.